This is a list of T cell receptor beta chains from one sample in a study of blood T cells in healthy people across ages. TCRdb ran MiXCR on the 5' RACE reads and lists one entry per CDR3 protein. Among about 780,000 distinct CDR3 sequences listed, about 46% were seen once. The source material was blood. These receptors were obtained from a man older than 75 in good health. CDR3s include the opening cysteine and the closing phenylalanine or tryptophan. D genes are given only for firm matches. The listing skips clone size in some rows; elsewhere it reads once, few, many or a size class.

clone_size	v_call	j_call	d_call	cdr3_aa	cdr3_nt
.	TRBV7-2	TRBJ2-7	TRBD2	CASSSVSGSGDEQYF	TGTGCCAGCAGCTCCGTGAGCGGGAGTGGCGACGAGCAGTACTTC
few	TRBV5-1	TRBJ2-7	.	CASSEPGLSYEQYF	TGCGCCAGCAGCGAACCGGGACTTTCCTACGAGCAGTACTTC
.	TRBV27	TRBJ2-3	TRBD2	CASSLSNLAGGPVDTQYF	TGTGCCAGCAGTTTATCCAACCTAGCGGGGGGGCCGGTGGATACGCAGTATTTT
.	TRBV7-2	TRBJ2-3	TRBD2	CASSFDSGRSTDTQYF	TGTGCCAGCAGCTTCGATAGCGGGAGGAGCACAGATACGCAGTATTTT
.	TRBV2	TRBJ1-5	.	CASNPDSSINQPQHF	TGTGCCAGCAACCCGGACAGCAGTATCAATCAGCCCCAGCATTTT
.	TRBV5-1	TRBJ2-7	.	CASSKLTISEVYEQYF	TGCGCCAGCAGCAAGTTGACCATTTCAGAGGTCTACGAGCAGTACTTC
.	TRBV7-9	TRBJ1-2	TRBD1	CASNPPDRDSYGYTF	TGTGCCAGCAACCCCCCGGACAGGGACTCCTATGGCTACACCTTC
.	TRBV5-1	TRBJ2-1	TRBD2	CASSSGLTGLPPEQFF	TGCGCCAGCAGCTCGGGACTAACGGGCCTCCCGCCTGAGCAGTTCTTC
.	TRBV12-3/TRBV12-4	TRBJ2-5	TRBD1	CASSWGTGEETQYF	TGTGCCAGCAGTTGGGGGACAGGGGAAGAGACCCAGTACTTC
few	TRBV29-1	TRBJ2-7	TRBD2	CSVEGASGIGEQYF	TGCAGCGTTGAGGGGGCTAGCGGGATTGGCGAGCAGTACTTC
.	TRBV12-3/TRBV12-4	TRBJ2-5	.	CASSPGPSLGEQYF	TGTGCCAGCAGTCCCGGGCCTTCCCTGGGAGAGCAGTACTTC
many	TRBV7-9	TRBJ2-5	.	CASSFGGDGETQYF	TGTGCCAGCAGCTTTGGGGGAGATGGTGAGACCCAGTACTTC
.	TRBV27	TRBJ1-2	.	CASRQTGGRDGYTF	TGTGCCAGCAGACAGACGGGGGGCAGGGATGGCTACACCTTC
.	TRBV5-5	TRBJ2-7	TRBD1	CASSPRTGAEYEQYF	TGTGCCAGCAGCCCTCGGACAGGGGCAGAGTACGAGCAGTACTTC